This T cell receptor (beta chain) appears in the sequencing data of a study of CD8 T cells in Susac syndrome (dated by TCRdb to about 2019). For context, the study as a whole: The study used repertoire sequencing to test whether antigen drove CD8+ T cell activation and differentiation in Susac syndrome.

High-throughput TCR beta sequencing profiled peripheral blood CD8+ and CD4+ T cells from healthy donors, Susac syndrome patients and multiple sclerosis patients. Multiple sclerosis controls were treatment-naive patients with stable or active relapsing-remitting disease fulfilling revised McDonald criteria. Bulk CD8+ and CD4+ T cells were purified by magnetic negative isolation, while CD8+ TEMRA cells were enriched using FACS. Blood was drawn into EDTA tubes, processed within 24 hours, and PBMCs were isolated by density gradient centrifugation. PBMCs intended for TCR sequencing were frozen in liquid nitrogen and were later thawed in a 37 degrees C water bath. The sorted or isolated CD4+, CD8+ and CD8+ TEMRA cells had a purity of 90% or higher. Points on this clonotype: The antigen it recognizes is unknown. Within one base of it there is no much larger clone, and no base qualities were kept.

Clipping removes 10 bases from V and 7 bases from J, with 12 as the unmatched junction base count. Spanning cysteine to phenylalanine, the CDR3 consists of 14 amino acids. Only CDR3 DNA remains: 42 bases, in frame from the first base. Based on the germline V gene, the CDR1 and CDR2 sequences are SNHLY and FYNNEI. Study-wide conclusions, independent of this receptor: The number of individuals in the TCR sequencing and HLA analysis was recognized as being relatively small.

RNA was extracted using the RNeasy kit, and about 0.45 to 1 ug of the RNA was reverse transcribed with random hexamers. The immunoSEQ multiplex PCR assay, covering 54 Vbeta and 13 Jbeta segments, was used to amplify TCR beta CDR3 regions. PCR amplification bias was corrected using a synthetic template baseline for primer optimization and computational correction. In the paper's pipeline: Only productive sequences were kept, with reads annotated to V, D and J genes according to IMGT and analyzed in immunoSEQ Analyzer. Clonality was computed as one minus Shannon entropy normalized by log2 of the number of productive unique sequences. Public and private clones were assessed among the 100 most prevalent clones of each patient and control. Clones were defined as Susac-specific when absent from the healthy and MS cohorts, from approximately 1,100 published viral clones and from other ImmuneACCESS disease sequences. Clones were called with MiXCR by TCRdb after fastp trimmed the public reads at Q25, and only in-frame beta chains were retained. Identical CDR3 proteins give one entry, which carries the most common genes and DNA. The V and J calls here are based on TCRdb, not the publication. The sample profile shows about 210,000 distinct CDR3 sequences; around 95% of them were found once. The top ten clones comprise roughly 0.09% of the sample.

The rearranged segments are TRBV2 and TRBJ2-5; 10 middle bases align to TRBD2. Sample: CD4+ T cells from PBMCs. This sequence was found in a human donor with multiple sclerosis. The CDR3 protein is CATVAGGPPGTQYF. Read as DNA, the sequence is TGTGCCACGGTAGCGGGAGGCCCTCCGGGGACCCAGTACTTC. With the portions outside the CDR3 filled from the reference TRBV2 and TRBJ2-5 genes, the complete variable region becomes EPEVTQTPSHQVTQMGQEVILRCVPISNHLYFYWYRQILGQKVEFLVSFYNNEISEKSEIFDDQFSVERPDGSNFTLKIRSTKLEDSAMYFCATVAGGPPGTQYFGPGTRLLVL.